These 30 T cell receptor beta chains originate from one sample sequenced in a study of control samples from healthy donors and cancer patients (TCRdb year 2020). The library was produced with the immunoSEQ multiplex PCR assay. Held by TCRdb, this immuneACCESS table contains in-frame sequences only and omits some clones. Under half of the omission traces to an unresolved V gene where checked; the cause of the rest is unknown. A total of about 30,000 clones appear in this sample, about nine tenths of them only once. The leading ten clones occupy about 12% of the sample. The sequenced sample consisted of PBMCs. These receptors were collected from a man in his fifties or sixties with lung cancer.

The rearrangement uses TRBV7-9 and TRBJ1-1, with TRBD1 matching 7 bases. The V gene's germline CDR1 is SEHNR and CDR2 FQNEAQ (reference sequence). This CDR3 contains 12 residues. Trimming cost V 6 bases and J 4 bases; bases outside gene matches: 2. The CDR3 region has the DNA TGTGCCAGCAGGTGGACAGGCACTGAAGCTTTCTTT. This encodes CASRWTGTEAFF.

The chain couples TRBV24-1 to TRBJ2-5; 7 positions agree with TRBD1. CDR1 and CDR2 from the germline V gene are KGHDR and SFDVKD. The CDR3 extends over 15 amino acids. V lost 4 bases and J lost 3; bases outside the gene matches: 7. CDR3 region: CATSDPDRLEETQYF. The CDR3 DNA reads as TGTGCCACCAGTGACCCGGACAGGTTAGAAGAGACCCAGTACTTC.

This clone was observed once. The V gene is TRBV3-1 (or the pseudogene TRBV3-2), the J gene TRBJ2-2, with D tentatively TRBD1 (6 bases). Germline CDR1 LGHDT, CDR2 YNNKEL (reference sequence). V was clipped by 2 bases and J by 8 bases, with 12 bases between them. The CDR3 runs to 14 residues. CDR3 DNA sequence: TGTGCCAGCAGCCAACGAGGACAGCCAGGGGAGCTGTTTTTT. Protein: CASSQRGQPGELFF.

The gene calls are TRBV27 and TRBJ2-5; 9 nucleotides align to TRBD1. The length of the CDR3 is 16 residues. Looked up from germline, CDR1 is MNHEY and CDR2 is SMNVEV (reference sequence). The V and J ends lost 0 bases and 2 bases, in that order; junction bases with no gene match: 4. The CDR3 sequence: CASSLSLGQGQETQYF. DNA of the CDR3: TGTGCCAGCAGTTTATCATTGGGACAGGGACAAGAGACCCAGTACTTC.

The V and J genes are TRBV5-1 and TRBJ2-7, with D hard to call. Germline CDR1 reads SGHRS; CDR2 reads YFSETQ. Trimming stripped 1 base from V and 3 bases from J, with 8 bases between. CDR3 size: 13 residues. CDR3 amino acids: CASSLPGDYEQYF. Written as DNA, the CDR3 is TGCGCCAGCAGCTTGCCTGGGGACTACGAGCAGTACTTC.

The chain employs TRBV5-1 and TRBJ2-7, with 9 bases aligning to TRBD1. Trimming removed 3 bases from V and 4 bases from J; junction bases left unmatched: 8. The CDR3 runs 15 residues. CDR1 SGHRS and CDR2 YFSETQ come from the germline V gene. In nucleotides, the CDR3 is TGCGCCAGCAGCTCCACAGGGGGCACATTGTACGAGCAGTACTTC. It codes for CASSSTGGTLYEQYF. The full variable domain, in which reference TRBV5-1 and TRBJ2-7 provide the parts outside the CDR3, is KAGVTQTPRYLIKTRGQQVTLSCSPISGHRSVSWYQQTPGQGLQFLFEYFSETQRNKGNFPGRFSGRQFSNSRSEMNVSTLELGDSALYLCASSSTGGTLYEQYFGPGTRLTVT.

CDR3 sequence reads: CASSSGGSGANVLTF. For the CDR3, the DNA is TGTGCCAGCAGCTCAGGGGGATCTGGGGCCAACGTCCTGACTTTC. The genes are TRBV5-4 and TRBJ2-6; 7 bases are shared with TRBD1. Germline V lookup: CDR1 SGHNT, CDR2 YYREEE (reference sequence). The CDR3 has 15 residues. With 3 bases clipped from V and 1 base from J, the junction kept 1 base outside the gene matches.

J is TRBJ2-1 and V is TRBV6-2 or TRBV6-3; 9 nucleotides match TRBD2. Germline V gene data show CDR1 as MNHEY and CDR2 as SVGEGT. The V segment lost 5 bases and the J segment 10 bases; nucleotides outside the gene matches: 12. This CDR3 is 15 amino acids long. CDR3 sequence: CASSVIRLAVSEQFF. In nucleotides, the CDR3 is TGTGCCAGCAGTGTTATCCGACTAGCGGTTTCGGAGCAGTTCTTC.

This clone has a handful of counts. CDR3 coding DNA: TGTGCCAGCAGGTGGATAGAGGGCAATCAGCCCCAGCATTTT. Translating it yields CASRWIEGNQPQHF. The chain carries TRBV2 and TRBJ1-5; no clear D. Per the germline V gene, CDR1 is SNHLY and CDR2 is FYNNEI. Trimming removed 6 bases from V and 2 bases from J, with 11 bases in between. The CDR3 covers 14 residues.

The chain combines TRBV27 with TRBJ1-5; D is undetermined. The V end was cut by 1 base, the J end by 7 bases, with 11 bases between. Germline V gives CDR1 MNHEY, CDR2 SMNVEV (reference sequence). The CDR3 has 14 amino acids. The CDR3 coding sequence is TGTGCCAGCAGTTTATTCCGGGGAAACCAGCCCCAGCATTTT. This codes for CASSLFRGNQPQHF.

This clone appeared once. The chain carries TRBV7-2 and TRBJ1-2; 8 bases agree with TRBD1. Germline trimming cut 3 bases from V and 8 bases from J; bases unmatched to any gene: 5. The CDR3 has 13 amino acids. CDR1 SGHTA and CDR2 FQGNSA come from the germline V gene. CDR3: CASSFSGGRGYTF. The CDR3 DNA sequence: TGTGCCAGCAGCTTTTCAGGGGGCAGGGGCTACACCTTC.

The chain carries TRBV9 and TRBJ1-4, with 7 bases lining up with TRBD1. J lost 3 bases, V lost 0 bases, and 8 bases had no gene match. This CDR3 contains 17 residues. CDR1 is SGDLS and CDR2 is YYNGEE in the germline V gene. Here the CDR3 reads CASSVDTGAGSNEKLFF. The CDR3 coding sequence is TGTGCCAGCAGCGTAGATACAGGGGCGGGGTCTAATGAAAAACTGTTTTTT.

The chain combines TRBV11-1 with TRBJ1-1, with 7 nucleotides matching TRBD1. Germline CDR1 reads SGHAT; CDR2 reads FQDESV (reference sequence). V gave up 2 bases and J gave up 0 bases; unmatched junction bases: 6. The CDR3 has 16 amino acids. CDR3 in amino acids: CASSLFVGTVNTEAFF. CDR3 DNA: TGTGCCAGCAGCTTATTTGTCGGGACAGTGAACACTGAAGCTTTCTTT.

V usage is TRBV7-2 and J usage is TRBJ1-5; 8 positions agree with TRBD1. J lost 0 bases, V lost 1 base, and 5 bases had no gene match. Germline V CDR1 and CDR2: SGHTA, FQGNSA. The CDR3 is made up of 17 amino acids. CDR3 DNA: TGTGCCAGCAGCTTAGGGACAGGGACTTTTAGCAATCAGCCCCAGCATTTT. Translated, it gives CASSLGTGTFSNQPQHF.

The chain recombines TRBV28 with TRBJ1-2, with D unresolved. Looked up from germline, CDR1 is MDHEN and CDR2 is SYDVKM. V shed 6 bases and J shed 7 bases, with 12 bases lying between them. The CDR3 runs to 12 residues. CDR3 nucleotide sequence: TGTGCCAGCAGACTGGTGACGGCTGGCTACACCTTC. It codes for CASRLVTAGYTF.

The chain has TRBV7-9 and TRBJ1-5; no definite D call. Germline assignment: CDR1 SEHNR and CDR2 FQNEAQ (reference sequence). V was trimmed by 1 base and J by 6 bases, leaving 4 bases between them. The length of the CDR3 is 12 residues. CDR3 in amino acids: CASSLEVQPQHF. DNA for the CDR3: TGTGCCAGCAGCTTAGAGGTTCAGCCCCAGCATTTT. Full variable domain (rest looked up from reference TRBV7-9 and TRBJ1-5): DTGVSQNPRHKITKRGQNVTFRCDPISEHNRLYWYRQTLGQGPEFLTYFQNEAQLEKSRLLSDRFSAERPKGSFSTLEIQRTEQGDSAMYLCASSLEVQPQHFGDGTRLSIL.

The chain has TRBV18 and TRBJ2-1; TRBD2 matches at 8 bases. V shed 2 bases, J shed 0 bases, and the junction held 0 bases outside the gene matches. The germline gives CDR1 KGHSH, CDR2 LQKENI. The CDR3 totals 15 residues. This chain's CDR3 is CASSPGTSSYNEQFF. The DNA of the CDR3 is TGTGCCAGCTCACCAGGGACTAGCTCCTACAATGAGCAGTTCTTC.

In its sample, this clone was seen a few times. This sequence joins TRBV19 and TRBJ2-7; perhaps TRBD2 as D (5 bases). The germline V gene encodes CDR1 LNHDA and CDR2 SQIVND (reference sequence). V gave up 2 bases and J gave up 7 bases, with 12 bases separating them. The CDR3 totals 13 residues. DNA of the CDR3: TGTGCCAGTAGTATAAATATCCGAGGGGAGCAGTACTTC. It codes for CASSINIRGEQYF.

This chain uses TRBV7-9 with TRBJ1-6; no reliable D call. CDR3 size: 13 residues. Germline CDR1 and CDR2: SEHNR and FQNEAQ (reference sequence). Trimming cost V 5 bases and J 5 bases, with 7 bases left between them. The chain's CDR3 is CASSGSNNSPLHF. CDR3 DNA: TGTGCCAGCAGCGGGTCTAATAATTCACCCCTCCACTTT.

The V and J genes are TRBV10-3 and TRBJ2-1; weak D call: TRBD2 (5 bases). The CDR3 has 14 amino acids. Trimming took off 6 bases at V and 5 bases at J, with 14 bases between the two ends. Looked up from germline, CDR1 is ENHRY and CDR2 is SYGVKD. CDR3 protein: CAISDATRDNEQFF. In DNA, the CDR3 is TGTGCCATCAGCGACGCCACTAGGGACAATGAGCAGTTCTTC.

The chain combines TRBV7-8 with TRBJ2-3, with unresolved D. CDR3 length equals 11 residues. Trimming shortened V by 5 bases and J by 1 base, and 1 base separated the two germline ends. Germline CDR1 reads SGHVS; CDR2 reads FQNEAQ. The CDR3 nucleotides are TGTGCCAGCAGCCGCACAGATACGCAGTATTTT. This encodes CASSRTDTQYF. The full variable domain, in which reference TRBV7-8 and TRBJ2-3 provide the parts outside the CDR3, is GAGVSQSPRYKVAKRGQDVALRCDPISGHVSLFWYQQALGQGPEFLTYFQNEAQLDKSGLPSDRFFAERPEGSVSTLKIQRTQQEDSAVYLCASSRTDTQYFGPGTRLTVL.

This clone was counted once. This sequence joins TRBV4-3 and TRBJ1-1; D is unresolved. The V and J ends lost 4 bases and 10 bases respectively, with 19 bases between them. This CDR3 spans 14 amino acids. Germline V lookup: CDR1 LGHNA, CDR2 YSLEER. This CDR3 reads CASSLAVQSLGAFF. DNA of the CDR3: TGCGCCAGCAGCCTCGCCGTACAGTCGCTGGGAGCTTTCTTT.

This clone was detected only once. The chain joins TRBV11-1 to TRBJ1-5; D not resolved. The CDR3 runs 13 residues. V lost 4 bases to trimming and J lost 4 bases, with 8 bases between them. The germline CDR1 and CDR2 sequences are SGHAT and FQDESV (reference sequence). The CDR3 reads CASSSGVNQPQHF. In nucleotides, the CDR3 is TGTGCCAGCAGCTCTGGGGTTAATCAGCCCCAGCATTTT.

CDR3 in amino acids: CASRLQGFNEKLFF. In nucleotides, the CDR3 is TGTGCCAGCAGACTACAGGGGTTCAATGAAAAACTGTTTTTT. The chain employs TRBV6-5 and TRBJ1-4; 7 positions match TRBD1. CDR3 length equals 14 residues. With 6 bases clipped from V and 5 bases from J, the junction kept 6 bases outside the gene matches. Germline CDR1 and CDR2: MNHEY and SVGAGI.

V and J are TRBV5-8 and TRBJ1-2; tentative D call: TRBD1 (5 bases). The V gene lost 2 bases and the J gene lost 4 bases, with 9 bases spanning the gap. CDR3 length: 13 residues. The germline V gene encodes CDR1 SGHTS and CDR2 YDEGEE. The CDR3 nucleotides are TGTGCCAGCAGCTTTGACAGATCCTATGGCTACACCTTC. It specifies CASSFDRSYGYTF.

The chain combines TRBV11-2 with TRBJ1-3, with D uncertain. CDR3 size: 13 residues. Per germline, CDR1 SGHAT and CDR2 FQNNGV. V was pared by 5 bases and J by 0 bases, with 5 bases between. The CDR3 bases are TGTGCCAGCAGCATTTACTCTGGAAACACCATATATTTT. Translating it yields CASSIYSGNTIYF. Full variable domain (rest looked up from reference TRBV11-2 and TRBJ1-3): EAGVAQSPRYKIIEKRQSVAFWCNPISGHATLYWYQQILGQGPKLLIQFQNNGVVDDSQLPKDRFSAERLKGVDSTLKIQPAKLEDSAVYLCASSIYSGNTIYFGEGSWLTVV.

The chain joins TRBV19 to TRBJ1-5, with TRBD1 matching over 9 bases. The CDR3 has 15 amino acids. Per germline, CDR1 LNHDA and CDR2 SQIVND (reference sequence). V gave up 0 bases and J gave up 6 bases; unmatched junction bases: 3. In nucleotides, the CDR3 is TGTGCCAGTAGTATAGAACAGGGGGCGGGTCAGCCCCAGCATTTT. The encoded protein is CASSIEQGAGQPQHF.

A remark on this clone: Other DNA sequences of this sample code for an identical CDR3. This chain joins TRBV28 and TRBJ1-1; 9 bases match TRBD1. Trimming took 6 bases from V and 3 from J; bases not matched to a gene: 8. Germline CDR1 is MDHEN and CDR2 is SYDVKM. This CDR3 comprises 15 residues. CDR3 sequence: CASSRPGTGYTEAFF. The CDR3 region has the DNA TGTGCCAGCAGCCGCCCCGGGACAGGGTACACTGAAGCTTTCTTT.

V gene TRBV7-2 combines with J gene TRBJ2-7, with 7 positions matching TRBD2. Germline values: CDR1 SGHTA, CDR2 FQGNSA. This CDR3 spans 16 amino acids. V trimming: 5 bases; J trimming: 6 bases; junction bases outside the gene matches: 16. CDR3: CASSPGVGTKSLEQYF. CDR3 nucleotides: TGTGCCAGCAGCCCGGGGGTCGGGACTAAAAGTCTCGAGCAGTACTTC.

The chain carries TRBV4-2 and TRBJ1-1; D is possibly TRBD1 (5 bases). The CDR3 covers 15 residues. Trimming pared 3 bases from V and 3 bases from J, leaving 14 bases between. Germline assignment: CDR1 LGHNA and CDR2 YNFKEQ. Here the CDR3 DNA reads TGTGCCAGCAGCCAGCTCCAGGGTCTTGACACTGAAGCTTTCTTT. Its translation is CASSQLQGLDTEAFF.